The 30 T cell receptor beta chains below were found in one sample sequenced in a study of T cell clonality in common variable immunodeficiency. Assay used: immunoSEQ multiplex PCR; TCRdb lists only in-frame clones, some missing. Captured here are about 35,000 clones, none seen once; the top ten comprise 9.5%. The sequenced sample consisted of peripheral blood mononuclear cells. All receptors come from a person aged 18-70 years in good health.

This clone was observed at least ten times. The read stops 3 residues short of the end of the CDR3; the missing end is completed from the germline J gene. The chain combines TRBV10-1 with TRBJ2-7; TRBD2 matches 9 bases. There are 15 residues in the CDR3. CDR1 and CDR2 from the germline V gene are WNHNN and SYGVQD (reference sequence). Trimming cost V 5 bases and J 2 bases; bases outside gene matches: 7. The CDR3 here is CASSQGASGAYEQYF. The CDR3 DNA, read in part, is TGCGCCAGCAGTCAAGGGGCTAGCGGGGCCTACGAG.

There are many counts of this clone. The read finishes 3 residues shy of the CDR3 end, and the germline J gene is used to complete it. The chain links TRBV7-9 to TRBJ2-3; the D gene is possibly TRBD1 (6 bases). The CDR3 has 12 amino acids. Between the trimmed V and J ends, which lost 5 bases and 4 bases, there was a span of 7 bases. Germline loops: CDR1 SEHNR, CDR2 FQNEAQ (reference sequence). CDR3 residues: CASSPGADTQYF. The CDR3 DNA, read in part, is TGTGCCAGCAGCCCAGGGGCAGATACG.

The table lists this clone with many counts. Coverage ceases 3 residues before the CDR3 finishes, and the germline J gene fills in the end. V and J are TRBV5-4 and TRBJ2-1; 9 bases line up with TRBD1. With V trimmed by 1 base and J by 5 bases, 1 base remained unmatched. The germline V gene encodes CDR1 SGHNT and CDR2 YYREEE (reference sequence). The CDR3 length is 14 residues. Partial CDR3 DNA: TGTGCCAGCAGCTTGTGGACAGGGGACAATGAG. Protein: CASSLWTGDNE. The whole CDR3 sequence is CASSLWTGDNEQFF.

Concerning this clone itself: The read ends 3 residues shy of where the CDR3 ends; the end is completed using the germline J gene. The chain combines TRBV18 with TRBJ2-4; 10 nucleotides match TRBD1. This CDR3 comprises 15 residues. Germline CDR1 reads KGHSH; CDR2 reads LQKENI. Incomplete CDR3 DNA: TGTGCCAGCTCACCGAGACAGGGGGCGGACTATGGT. Its protein product is CASSPRQGADYG. The full CDR3 reads CASSPRQGADYGQYF.

This clone was seen at least ten times. The read ends 3 residues early relative to the CDR3; the germline J gene fills the gap. The gene calls are TRBV29-1 and TRBJ1-2; 8 positions agree with TRBD1. The CDR3 extends over 13 amino acids. CDR1 is SQVTM and CDR2 is ANQGSEA in the germline V gene. The CDR3 sequence: CSVDKDRVGGYTF. CDR3 DNA (partial): TGCAGCGTTGATAAGGACAGGGTGGGAGGC. Looking up the rest from reference TRBV29-1 and TRBJ1-2 gives the full variable domain: SAVISQKPSRDICQRGTSLTIQCQVDSQVTMMFWYRQQPGQSLTLIATANQGSEATYESGFVIDKFPISRPNLTFSTLTVSNMSPEDSSIYLCSVDKDRVGGYTFGSGTRLTVV.

This clone was found many times. Incomplete CDR3 DNA: TGTGCCAGCAGGTACAGGGGTCCGAACACTGAA. Translating it yields CASRYRGPNTE. The CDR3 reads in full as CASRYRGPNTEAFF. V and J are TRBV2 and TRBJ1-1; 7 bases map to TRBD1. The read finishes 3 residues shy of the CDR3 end, and the germline J gene is used to complete it. This CDR3 is 14 amino acids long. Trimming took 6 bases from V and 1 from J; bases not matched to a gene: 5. Per the germline V gene, CDR1 is SNHLY and CDR2 is FYNNEI. The full variable domain, in which reference TRBV2 and TRBJ1-1 provide the parts outside the CDR3, is EPEVTQTPSHQVTQMGQEVILRCVPISNHLYFYWYRQILGQKVEFLVSFYNNEISEKSEIFDDQFSVERPDGSNFTLKIRSTKLEDSAMYFCASRYRGPNTEAFFGQGTRLTVV.

This clone was found many times. The CDR3 end lies 3 residues beyond the end of the read and is filled in from the germline J gene. The chain joins TRBV5-1 to TRBJ2-1, with 9 bases fitting TRBD2. V was clipped by 4 bases and J by 0 bases; unmatched bases: 8. CDR3 length: 17 residues. Looked up from germline, CDR1 is SGHRS and CDR2 is YFSETQ. The part of the CDR3 DNA that was read is TGCGCCAGCAGCCCCCAGGGGACTAGCTCCTCCTACAATGAG. Its protein product is CASSPQGTSSSYNE. The whole CDR3 region reads CASSPQGTSSSYNEQFF.

Many counts were recorded for this clone. The read halts 3 residues ahead of the CDR3 end, with the missing end drawn from the germline J gene. The genes are TRBV29-1 and TRBJ1-1, with D maybe TRBD1 (5 bases). CDR3 length equals 13 residues. The V and J ends lost 7 bases and 7 bases respectively, with 19 bases between them. The germline V gene has CDR1 SQVTM and CDR2 ANQGSEA. The CDR3 spells CSAITGGSGEAFF. The covered CDR3 bases are TGCAGCGCCATCACGGGGGGTTCGGGTGAA.

This clone was recorded at least ten times. The CDR3 extends 3 residues past the end of the read, so its final part is completed from the germline J gene. This rearrangement joins TRBV2 to TRBJ2-1, with TRBD2 matching over 10 bases. The CDR3 has 14 amino acids. Germline-derived CDR1 and CDR2 are SNHLY and FYNNEI. V lost 6 bases to trimming and J lost 6 bases; unmatched junction nucleotides: 5. The part of the CDR3 DNA that was read is TGTGCCAGCAGGCGGGCTAGCGGGGGCAATGAG. It translates to CASRRASGGNE. The whole CDR3 protein reads CASRRASGGNEQFF.

This clone was observed at least ten times. The CDR3 is cut off 3 residues early in the read; its end comes from the germline J gene. J is TRBJ1-4 and V is TRBV7-9; TRBD1 might be the D (6 bases). The CDR3 has 14 residues. CDR1 and CDR2 (germline): SEHNR, FQNEAQ (reference sequence). Trimming stripped 5 bases from V and 5 bases from J, with 12 bases between. CDR3 bases read: TGTGCCAGCAGCAACTTGGACAGAAATGAAAAA. Translating gives CASSNLDRNEK. The entire CDR3 protein reads CASSNLDRNEKLFF.

This clone was recorded many times. The read terminates 3 residues before the CDR3 end, so the remaining end is supplied by the germline J gene. The V gene is TRBV30, the J gene TRBJ2-2; the D is unclear. V was trimmed by 4 bases and J by 4 bases, leaving 13 bases between them. Germline loops: CDR1 GTSNPN, CDR2 SVGIG (reference sequence). The CDR3 covers 14 residues. The sequenced CDR3 bases are TGTGCCTGGAATACCGGGTCGGGCACCGGGGAG. Translation gives CAWNTGSGTGE. The complete CDR3 reads CAWNTGSGTGELFF.

This clone was counted ten times or more. The read stops 3 residues short of the end of the CDR3; the missing end is completed from the germline J gene. The chain is built from TRBV19 and TRBJ2-7, with 9 bases that match TRBD1. Per germline, CDR1 LNHDA and CDR2 SQIVND (reference sequence). V trimming: 6 bases; J trimming: 3 bases; junction bases outside the gene matches: 9. This CDR3 region has 15 residues. Incomplete CDR3 DNA: TGTGCCAGTAGATTCCGGGGACAGGGAAACTACGAG. Translated, it gives CASRFRGQGNYE. The full CDR3 reads CASRFRGQGNYEQYF.

This clone was seen many times. The CDR3 is CASSIPPDYGYTF. CDR3 bases read: TGTGCCAGTTCAATTCCCCCAGACTATGGC. This chain uses TRBV19 with TRBJ1-2; D gene ambiguous. The read halts 3 residues ahead of the CDR3 end, with the missing end drawn from the germline J gene. The V gene lost 8 bases and the J gene lost 3 bases, with 13 bases spanning the gap. Looked up from germline, CDR1 is LNHDA and CDR2 is SQIVND (reference sequence). The CDR3 has 13 residues.

This clone was detected a few times. The sequenced fragment ends 3 residues before the CDR3 boundary, so the rest is inferred from the germline J gene. This sequence joins TRBV7-9 and TRBJ2-2; the D call may be TRBD1 or TRBD2 (5 bases each). Germline V gene data show CDR1 as SEHNR and CDR2 as FQNEAQ (reference sequence). The CDR3 totals 15 residues. Incomplete CDR3 DNA: TGTGCCAGCAGCTTTATTGGGGCAGGGAGTGAAAAG. As protein: CASSFIGAGSEK. The CDR3 as a whole reads CASSFIGAGSEKLFF.

This clone was recorded at least ten times. The read ends 3 residues shy of where the CDR3 ends; the end is completed using the germline J gene. The rearrangement joins TRBV30 to TRBJ2-4; tentatively, D is TRBD1 (6 bases). CDR3 length: 14 amino acids. CDR1 and CDR2 from the germline V gene are GTSNPN and SVGIG (reference sequence). The ends were cut back, 2 bases at V and 9 bases at J, with 17 bases in the middle. The CDR3 sequence is CAWSPTTGRGIQYF. CDR3 DNA (partial): TGTGCCTGGAGTCCAACGACAGGTCGGGGCATT.

Ten or more counts support this clone. The read halts 3 residues ahead of the CDR3 end, with the missing end drawn from the germline J gene. This sequence joins TRBV7-2 and TRBJ2-7, with 9 bases aligning to TRBD2. Germline CDR1 is SGHTA and CDR2 is FQGNSA. V dropped 5 bases and J dropped 6; count of bases not matched to a gene: 11. The CDR3 consists of 15 residues. The CDR3 is CASSQRLAEGGEQYF. The covered CDR3 bases are TGTGCCAGCAGCCAACGACTAGCGGAGGGGGGCGAG.

This clone came up many times. The read ends 3 residues early relative to the CDR3; the germline J gene fills the gap. The J gene is TRBJ2-1, the V gene TRBV18; maybe TRBD1 (6 bases). Looked up from germline, CDR1 is KGHSH and CDR2 is LQKENI. CDR3 length: 14 amino acids. The V end was cut by 3 bases, the J end by 4 bases, with 10 bases between. The covered CDR3 bases are TGTGCCAGCTCACCCAGGACAGAATACAATGAG. Translated: CASSPRTEYNE. The full CDR3 protein is CASSPRTEYNEQFF.

This clone came up many times. The read is 3 residues too short to cover the CDR3 end, so that end is filled in from the germline J gene. V usage is TRBV2 and J usage is TRBJ1-6; D is perhaps TRBD1 (6 bases). Trimming removed 5 bases from V and 6 bases from J, with 11 bases in between. CDR3 length: 14 amino acids. Looked up from germline, CDR1 is SNHLY and CDR2 is FYNNEI. The CDR3 loop reads CASSSTQGNSPLHF. The covered CDR3 bases are TGTGCCAGCAGTAGTACACAGGGTAATTCACCC.

The table lists this clone with many counts. The read stops 3 residues short of the end of the CDR3; the missing end is completed from the germline J gene. This chain uses TRBV18 with TRBJ2-5; 8 nucleotides line up with TRBD1. The CDR3 loop spans 16 amino acids. J lost 4 bases, V lost 3 bases, and 10 bases had no gene match. Looked up from germline, CDR1 is KGHSH and CDR2 is LQKENI. CDR3 DNA, as far as it was read: TGTGCCAGCTCACCCGGGACAGGTAAAGCGGGAGAGACC. Its translation is CASSPGTGKAGET. The whole CDR3 protein is CASSPGTGKAGETQYF.

This clone came up many times. The read gets to within 3 residues of the CDR3 end, and the germline J gene fills in the rest. This rearrangement joins TRBV6-1 to TRBJ1-1, with 9 nucleotides matching TRBD1. The CDR3 is 14 residues long. CDR1 is MNHNS and CDR2 is SASEGT in the germline V gene. V was clipped by 4 bases and J by 4 bases; unmatched bases: 4. The CDR3 region is CASSVMTGGTEAFF. The CDR3 bases that were read are TGTGCCAGCAGTGTAATGACAGGGGGCACTGAA.

This clone is classed as medium-sized (0.01 to 0.1%). The sequence runs out 3 residues before the end of the CDR3; the remainder is reconstructed from the germline J gene. The J gene is TRBJ1-5, the V gene TRBV4-2; 7 bases map to TRBD1. Trimming took 4 bases from V and 4 from J; bases not matched to a gene: 22. The germline CDR1 and CDR2 sequences are LGHNA and YNFKEQ. This CDR3 comprises 20 residues. CDR3 amino acids: CASSPQEDRSSSRRNQPQHF. CDR3 bases read: TGTGCCAGCAGCCCCCAAGAGGACAGGTCATCATCTAGAAGAAATCAGCCC.

The table lists this clone with many counts. The read ends 3 residues shy of where the CDR3 ends; the end is completed using the germline J gene. The chain carries TRBV7-9 and TRBJ2-7; 14 bases map to TRBD2. The CDR3 extends over 15 amino acids. The junction had 6 bases not matched to a gene; V was cut back by 5 bases and J by 6 bases. Germline lookup yields CDR1 SEHNR and CDR2 FQNEAQ (reference sequence). The CDR3 spells CASSPPGTSGSEQYF. CDR3 DNA (partial): TGTGCCAGCAGCCCACCCGGGACTAGCGGGAGCGAG.

This clone was observed many times. The read finishes 3 residues shy of the CDR3 end, and the germline J gene is used to complete it. The chain carries TRBV19 and TRBJ2-2; TRBD2 agrees at 8 bases. This CDR3 is built from 15 residues. V lost 4 bases, J lost 6 bases, and 7 bases stayed unmatched. From germline, CDR1 is LNHDA and CDR2 SQIVND (reference sequence). CDR3 bases read: TGTGCCAGTAGTACCCTGACTAGCGTCCCCGGGGAG. It codes for CASSTLTSVPGE. The entire CDR3 protein reads CASSTLTSVPGELFF.

This clone was seen many times. The read gets to within 3 residues of the CDR3 end, and the germline J gene fills in the rest. This chain uses TRBV6-4 with TRBJ1-2; D is unresolved. Germline V gene sequence: CDR1 MRHNA, CDR2 SNTAGT. The CDR3 is made up of 13 amino acids. Trimming shortened V by 8 bases and J by 1 base, and 11 bases separated the two germline ends. The CDR3 protein is CASSPGFNYGYTF. The part of the CDR3 DNA that was read is TGTGCCAGCTCCCCCGGTTTTAACTATGGC.

This clone is medium-sized in the sample. The CDR3 end is not reached by the read, which stops 3 residues before it; the germline J gene fills it in. This chain connects TRBV6-1 to TRBJ2-6; D might be TRBD2 (5 bases). Germline-derived CDR1 and CDR2 are MNHNS and SASEGT. Trimming took 1 base from V and 2 from J, leaving 12 bases between them. The CDR3 consists of 17 residues. The CDR3: CASSEGGFVTGANVLTF. CDR3 DNA (partial): TGTGCCAGCAGTGAAGGAGGGTTTGTGACTGGGGCCAACGTC.

This clone has only a few counts. From the germline J gene comes the end of the CDR3, since the read stops 3 residues before it. The sample has other DNA sequences that encode this CDR3 too. This chain connects TRBV30 to TRBJ1-1; D is unresolved. The CDR3 has 16 residues. Germline CDR1 is GTSNPN and CDR2 is SVGIG (reference sequence). The CDR3 sequence is CAWRLQRSGRTETAFF. CDR3 bases read: TGTGCCTGGCGTTTACAGAGGAGCGGGAGGACGGAGACC. The whole variable domain, filled in from reference TRBV30 and TRBJ1-1, reads SQTIHQWPATLVQPVGSPLSLECTVEGTSNPNLYWYRQAAGRGLQLLFYSVGIGQISSEVPQNLSASRPQDRQFILSSKKLLLSDSGFYLCAWRLQRSGRTETAFFGQGTRLTVV.

This clone is medium-sized in the sample. The missing CDR3 end, 3 residues past where the read stops, is filled in from the germline J gene. The chain has TRBV30 and TRBJ2-2; 12 bases are a match to TRBD2. The germline gives CDR1 GTSNPN, CDR2 SVGIG (reference sequence). The CDR3 is 14 residues long. With 4 bases clipped from V and 7 bases from J, the junction kept 4 bases outside the gene matches. CDR3 sequence: CAWTSGRAGGELFF. The sequenced part of the CDR3 DNA is TGTGCCTGGACTAGCGGGAGGGCCGGCGGGGAG.

This clone was counted ten times or more. The missing CDR3 end, 3 residues past where the read stops, is filled in from the germline J gene. The rearrangement links TRBV20-1 to TRBJ2-1; 10 bases agree with TRBD2. The CDR3 is made up of 16 amino acids. V lost 5 bases and J lost 5; bases outside the gene matches: 12. Per the germline V gene, CDR1 is DFQATT and CDR2 is SNEGSKA (reference sequence). The CDR3 sequence: CSAPRILAGVHNEQFF. The CDR3 DNA, read in part, is TGCAGTGCTCCCCGAATCCTAGCGGGGGTACACAATGAG.

The sample holds a few counts of this clone. The CDR3 is cut off 3 residues early in the read; its end comes from the germline J gene. This sequence joins TRBV2 and TRBJ1-6; perhaps TRBD1 as D (6 bases). Germline V gives CDR1 SNHLY, CDR2 FYNNEI. Trimming left V 0 bases short and J 4 bases short, with 10 bases between. This CDR3 spans 16 amino acids. The CDR3 DNA, read in part, is TGTGCCAGCAGTGAAGCTGGGGGCACTTATAATTCACCC. It specifies CASSEAGGTYNSP. The whole CDR3 sequence reads CASSEAGGTYNSPLHF.

This clone was picked up a small number of times. Coverage ceases 3 residues before the CDR3 finishes, and the germline J gene fills in the end. The chain uses TRBV19 and TRBJ1-2; the D is unclear. Germline V gives CDR1 LNHDA, CDR2 SQIVND (reference sequence). CDR3 length equals 15 residues. CDR3 residues: CASRRLAGVPDTYTF. Incomplete CDR3 DNA: TGTGCCAGTAGGCGACTAGCGGGAGTTCCAGATACC.